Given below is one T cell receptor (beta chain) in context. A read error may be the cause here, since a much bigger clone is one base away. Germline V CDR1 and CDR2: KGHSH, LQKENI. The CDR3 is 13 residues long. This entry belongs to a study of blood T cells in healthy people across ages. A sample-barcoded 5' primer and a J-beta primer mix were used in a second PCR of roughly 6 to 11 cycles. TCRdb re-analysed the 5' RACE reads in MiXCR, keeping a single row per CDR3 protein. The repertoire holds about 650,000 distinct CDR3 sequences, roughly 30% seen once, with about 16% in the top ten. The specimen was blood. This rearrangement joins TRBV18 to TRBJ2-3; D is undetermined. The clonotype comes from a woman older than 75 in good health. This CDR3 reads CVSSPYHTDTQYF. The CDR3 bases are TGTGTCAGCTCACCTTACCACACAGATACGCAGTATTTT.